This T cell receptor (beta chain) was identified during a study of T cell responses to AZD1222 COVID-19 vaccine. The table came from immunoSEQ multiplex PCR; TCRdb's copy has only in-frame clones and leaves some out. The sample has 150,000 to 200,000 clones, about 90% seen once. The germline V and J ends were trimmed by 0 bases and 1 base, with 13 bases remaining between them. This CDR3 is 16 amino acids long. Germline V gives CDR1 KGHSH, CDR2 LQKENI. This clone showed up just a few times. Sequenced here: peripheral blood, sampled on day 0 of AZD1222 vaccination. The chain has TRBV18 and TRBJ2-7, with TRBD2 as a possible D gene (5 bases). The receptor was isolated from an adult in good health. Written as DNA, the CDR3 is TGTGCCAGCTCACCACCGGGTGGCGGGCGGTCCTACGAGCAGTACTTC. This gives the protein CASSPPGGGRSYEQYF. Full variable domain (outside the CDR3, taken from reference TRBV18 and TRBJ2-7): NAGVMQNPRHLVRRRGQEARLRCSPMKGHSHVYWYRQLPEEGLKFMVYLQKENIIDESGMPKERFSAEFPKEGPSILRIQQVVRGDSAAYFCASSPPGGGRSYEQYFGPGTRLTVT.